A single sample gave rise to the 28 T cell receptor beta chains below, sequenced in a study of cytomegalovirus exposure and HLA in healthy donors. The PCR was carried out with 60 Vbeta primers and 13 Jbeta primers. Method: immunoSEQ multiplex PCR; TCRdb's copy keeps in-frame clones and lacks some. In total, the table holds about 100,000 clones. The sample consisted of PBMCs. The receptors originated from a man aged 50 to 60 in good health and CMV-seronegative.

This chain joins TRBV6-5 and TRBJ2-1; 7 bases match TRBD1. The CDR3 is 12 residues long. V dropped 5 bases and J dropped 8; count of bases not matched to a gene: 3. Germline V gene sequence: CDR1 MNHEY, CDR2 SVGAGI. The CDR3 protein is CASSRTGDEQFF. Written as DNA, the CDR3 is TGTGCCAGCAGTCGTACAGGGGATGAGCAGTTCTTC.

The CDR3 DNA reads TGTGCCACCAGCAAACAGACAGGGGCCGGCTACACCTTC. Amino acids: CATSKQTGAGYTF. The chain combines TRBV15 with TRBJ1-2; 8 bases are shared with TRBD1. The CDR3 consists of 13 residues. CDR1 is LNHNV and CDR2 is YYDKDF in the germline V gene (reference sequence). The J segment lost 8 bases and the V segment lost 4 bases, leaving 6 bases of the junction unmatched.

This chain joins TRBV7-9 and TRBJ2-5, with 7 bases matching TRBD1. The germline gives CDR1 SEHNR, CDR2 FQNEAQ (reference sequence). With 8 bases clipped from V and 3 bases from J, the junction kept 0 bases outside the gene matches. The CDR3 consists of 11 residues. The CDR3 DNA follows: TGTGCCAGCGGGACAGAAGAGACCCAGTACTTC. Protein product: CASGTEETQYF.

This rearrangement joins TRBV5-1 to TRBJ1-1; no firm D call. The germline V gene encodes CDR1 SGHRS and CDR2 YFSETQ. Trimming left V 6 bases short and J 1 base short, with 10 bases between. The CDR3 runs 13 residues. In DNA, the CDR3 is TGCGCCAGCATGAGGGTAGGGAACACTGAAGCTTTCTTT. Translated: CASMRVGNTEAFF.

This sequence joins TRBV19 and TRBJ1-2; 10 bases match TRBD1. The CDR3 loop spans 15 amino acids. Per the germline V gene, CDR1 is LNHDA and CDR2 is SQIVND (reference sequence). Trimming removed 7 bases from V and 6 bases from J; junction bases left unmatched: 11. For the CDR3, the DNA is TGTGCCAGTACAAAAGAGACAGGGGGCGTTAATGGCTACACCTTC. It encodes CASTKETGGVNGYTF.

The CDR3 loop is CASSLMGARETQYF. The CDR3 DNA is TGTGCCAGCAGCTTGATGGGGGCTAGGGAGACCCAGTACTTC. V usage is TRBV7-2 and J usage is TRBJ2-5, with a tentative D call TRBD1 (6 bases). Germline values: CDR1 SGHTA, CDR2 FQGNSA. The CDR3 spans 14 residues. V lost 3 bases to trimming and J lost 5 bases, with 13 bases between them.

This chain connects TRBV5-1 to TRBJ2-7, with D possibly being TRBD2 (6 bases). The CDR3 runs to 16 residues. Per germline, CDR1 SGHRS and CDR2 YFSETQ. V lost 4 bases and J lost 0, with 17 bases in between. In DNA, the CDR3 is TGCGCCAGCAGCACCCGGTCGGCGGGGAGCTCCTACGAGCAGTACTTC. Translation gives CASSTRSAGSSYEQYF.

As concerns this clone: A read error may produce the germline difference seen at one junction end. The V and J genes are TRBV25-1 and TRBJ2-3, with D perhaps TRBD2 (5 bases). The germline V gene encodes CDR1 MGHDK and CDR2 SYGVNS. The CDR3 totals 16 residues. The CDR3 spells CASSDFFGELPDAQYF. CDR3 nucleotides: TGTGCCAGCAGCGATTTTTTCGGGGAGCTCCCAGATGCGCAGTATTTT. The variable domain in full, with the rest retrieved from reference TRBV25-1 and TRBJ2-3, is EADIYQTPRYLVIGTGKKITLECSQTMGHDKMYWYQQDPGMELHLIHYSYGVNSTEKGDLSSESTVSRIRTEHFPLTLESARPSHTSQYLCASSDFFGELPDAQYFGPGTRLTVL.

The chain is built from TRBV5-1 and TRBJ1-1; 7 bases are a match to TRBD1. This CDR3 is 15 amino acids long. V lost 0 bases, J lost 4 bases, and 6 bases stayed unmatched. The germline V gene has CDR1 SGHRS and CDR2 YFSETQ. The CDR3 loop is CASSLAGQFGTEAFF. The CDR3, as DNA: TGCGCCAGCAGCTTGGCGGGACAGTTCGGCACTGAAGCTTTCTTT.

The chain couples TRBV15 to TRBJ1-1, with D possibly being TRBD1 (6 bases). Trimming removed 0 bases from V and 7 bases from J, with 6 bases in between. CDR1 and CDR2 from the germline V gene are LNHNV and YYDKDF (reference sequence). The CDR3 spans 12 residues. The CDR3 loop reads CATSRDRGEAFF. CDR3 sequence (DNA): TGTGCCACCAGCAGAGACAGGGGTGAAGCTTTCTTT.

The genes are TRBV30 and TRBJ2-3; 8 bases map to TRBD2. Trimming removed 3 bases from V and 1 base from J; junction bases left unmatched: 9. The germline V gene has CDR1 GTSNPN and CDR2 SVGIG (reference sequence). The CDR3 has 16 amino acids. In nucleotides, the CDR3 is TGTGCCTGGAGGACCTGGACTAGCAGCCGCACAGATACGCAGTATTTT. It codes for CAWRTWTSSRTDTQYF.

This chain links TRBV6-5 with TRBJ2-7; 9 bases align to TRBD1. V dropped 7 bases and J dropped 6; count of bases not matched to a gene: 7. Germline CDR1 is MNHEY and CDR2 is SVGAGI. The CDR3 extends over 13 amino acids. The CDR3 nucleotides read TGTGCCAGCAACAGAGGACAGGGGAGCGAGCAGTACTTC. It yields the protein CASNRGQGSEQYF.

The rearrangement uses TRBV6-5 and TRBJ2-3; perhaps TRBD2 as D (6 bases). In germline, CDR1 is MNHEY, CDR2 SVGAGI. V gave up 1 base and J gave up 0 bases, with 8 bases separating them. This CDR3 has 15 amino acids. Written as DNA, the CDR3 is TGTGCCAGCAGTTACTTGGCGGGGAGCACAGATACGCAGTATTTT. This encodes CASSYLAGSTDTQYF.

The gene calls are TRBV4-1 and TRBJ2-3; no firm D call. The CDR3 has 15 amino acids. V lost 2 bases, J lost 1 base, and 10 bases lay in between. The germline CDR1 and CDR2 sequences are MGHRA and YSYEKL. As DNA, the CDR3 is TGCGCCAGCAGCCAACCATCCGGAGGCACAGATACGCAGTATTTT. It is translated as CASSQPSGGTDTQYF.

This rearrangement joins TRBV7-2 to TRBJ2-7; 11 bases fit TRBD1. CDR1 and CDR2 from the germline V gene are SGHTA and FQGNSA. V gave up 5 bases and J gave up 2 bases; unmatched junction bases: 8. This CDR3 is 16 amino acids long. CDR3 sequence reads: CASSRPDRGLAYEQYF. The DNA for the CDR3 is TGTGCCAGCAGCCGCCCGGACAGGGGGCTGGCCTACGAGCAGTACTTC.

This chain uses TRBV7-9 with TRBJ2-1, with 7 bases fitting TRBD2. Unmatched junction bases numbered 11, after V lost 4 bases and J lost 2 bases. Germline V gene data show CDR1 as SEHNR and CDR2 as FQNEAQ (reference sequence). This CDR3 is 17 amino acids long. The CDR3 bases are TGTGCCAGCAGCTCGGTCGACAAAGGACTAGCCTACAATGAGCAGTTCTTC. Translation gives CASSSVDKGLAYNEQFF.

The J gene is TRBJ2-2, the V gene TRBV15; weak D call: TRBD1 (6 bases). This CDR3 has 15 amino acids. V shed 5 bases and J shed 4 bases, with 14 bases lying between them. Germline V CDR1 and CDR2: LNHNV, YYDKDF (reference sequence). The CDR3 bases are TGTGCCACCAGCCACGGACAGTCCTTCACCGGGGAGCTGTTTTTT. Encoded protein: CATSHGQSFTGELFF.

The chain employs TRBV2 and TRBJ1-2; D gene ambiguous. The CDR3 has 11 amino acids. The germline gives CDR1 SNHLY, CDR2 FYNNEI. The V gene lost 3 bases and the J gene lost 5 bases, with 4 bases spanning the gap. For the CDR3, the DNA is TGTGCCAGCAGTGAGTCTTATGGCTACACCTTC. It codes for CASSESYGYTF. Using reference TRBV2 and TRBJ1-2 for the parts outside the CDR3, the full variable domain is EPEVTQTPSHQVTQMGQEVILRCVPISNHLYFYWYRQILGQKVEFLVSFYNNEISEKSEIFDDQFSVERPDGSNFTLKIRSTKLEDSAMYFCASSESYGYTFGSGTRLTVV.

The chain combines TRBV5-1 with TRBJ2-4, with a weak D call TRBD1 (5 bases). V dropped 4 bases and J dropped 3 bases, with 23 bases sitting between them. The V gene's germline CDR1 is SGHRS and CDR2 YFSETQ. The CDR3 spans 18 residues. The DNA for the CDR3 is TGCGCCAGCAGCCCTACCTTCCAACAGGCAGAGGTCAAAAACATTCAGTACTTC. Protein sequence: CASSPTFQQAEVKNIQYF. The complete variable domain, with remaining parts taken from reference TRBV5-1 and TRBJ2-4, reads KAGVTQTPRYLIKTRGQQVTLSCSPISGHRSVSWYQQTPGQGLQFLFEYFSETQRNKGNFPGRFSGRQFSNSRSEMNVSTLELGDSALYLCASSPTFQQAEVKNIQYFGAGTRLSVL.

The chain carries TRBV11-2 and TRBJ1-1; the D is unclear. This CDR3 comprises 14 residues. The V end was cut by 2 bases, the J end by 0 bases, with 7 bases between. Germline loops: CDR1 SGHAT, CDR2 FQNNGV. In DNA, the CDR3 is TGTGCCAGCAGCTTATTCAGGTTGAACACTGAAGCTTTCTTT. Translated, it gives CASSLFRLNTEAFF.

The chain carries TRBV20-1 and TRBJ2-7; TRBD1 is a possible D gene (6 bases). V was clipped by 7 bases and J by 2 bases, with 9 bases between them. Germline lookup yields CDR1 DFQATT and CDR2 SNEGSKA (reference sequence). The length of the CDR3 is 11 residues. CDR3 protein: CSVGGTYEQYF. In DNA, the CDR3 is TGCAGTGTTGGGGGCACCTACGAGCAGTACTTC.

The chain carries TRBV11-2 and TRBJ2-7; perhaps TRBD2 as D (5 bases). Germline V CDR1 and CDR2: SGHAT, FQNNGV. The length of the CDR3 is 12 residues. V lost 9 bases and J 2 bases, leaving 11 bases between the germline ends. The chain's CDR3 is CASRGQTYEQYF. The CDR3 region has the DNA TGTGCCAGTCGAGGGCAGACCTACGAGCAGTACTTC.

The CDR3 DNA reads TGTGCCAGCAGTCCTGGGGCTTTGTACGAGCAGTACTTC. As protein: CASSPGALYEQYF. The chain couples TRBV28 to TRBJ2-7; possible D gene TRBD1, 5 bases. Germline V gene data show CDR1 as MDHEN and CDR2 as SYDVKM. Trimming stripped 5 bases from V and 4 bases from J, with 12 bases between. CDR3 size: 13 residues.

The CDR3 is CASSSGGLAGLEQFF. CDR3 sequence (DNA): TGTGCCAGCAGTTCGGGAGGGCTAGCGGGACTTGAGCAGTTCTTC. This chain joins TRBV11-3 and TRBJ2-1; TRBD2 matches 9 bases. CDR1 and CDR2 from the germline V gene are SGHNT and YENEEA. Trimming removed 6 bases from V and 9 bases from J; junction bases left unmatched: 12. The CDR3 extends over 15 amino acids. The variable domain in full, with the rest retrieved from reference TRBV11-3 and TRBJ2-1, is EAGVVQSPRYKIIEKKQPVAFWCNPISGHNTLYWYLQNLGQGPELLIRYENEEAVDDSQLPKDRFSAERLKGVDSTLKIQPAELGDSAVYLCASSSGGLAGLEQFFGPGTRLTVL.

The chain couples TRBV6-5 to TRBJ1-2; D is possibly TRBD1 (6 bases). There are 13 residues in the CDR3. V was pared by 8 bases and J by 4 bases, with 14 bases between. CDR1 and CDR2 from the germline V gene are MNHEY and SVGAGI. The chain's CDR3 is CASSPEGVYGYTF. The DNA of the CDR3 is TGTGCCAGCTCTCCCGAGGGGGTCTATGGCTACACCTTC.

This chain joins TRBV30 and TRBJ1-4; D gene ambiguous. The V end was cut by 1 base, the J end by 0 bases, with 9 bases between. Germline V gene sequence: CDR1 GTSNPN, CDR2 SVGIG (reference sequence). This CDR3 is 15 amino acids long. The CDR3 reads CAWSAEGTTNEKLFF. CDR3 coding DNA: TGTGCCTGGAGTGCCGAGGGAACAACTAATGAAAAACTGTTTTTT.

The V gene is TRBV11-2, the J gene TRBJ1-6; D gene ambiguous. CDR3 length: 14 residues. Germline V gene sequence: CDR1 SGHAT, CDR2 FQNNGV. V dropped 5 bases and J dropped 9 bases, with 14 bases sitting between them. The CDR3 loop reads CASSVNAGGSPLHF. The CDR3 bases are TGTGCCAGCAGCGTCAACGCAGGAGGTTCACCCCTCCACTTT.

The CDR3 coding sequence is TGTGCCAGTAGGCCCGTGGGGGGCTATGGCTACACCTTC. It translates to CASRPVGGYGYTF. J is TRBJ1-2 and V is TRBV19; D might be TRBD1 (5 bases). CDR1 and CDR2 from the germline V gene are LNHDA and SQIVND (reference sequence). Trimming removed 6 bases at V and 4 bases at J, with 12 bases between. This CDR3 has 13 amino acids.